These 32 T cell receptor beta chains came from one sample sequenced in a study of OX40 agonist ivuxolimab in advanced cancers. Assay: immunoSEQ multiplex PCR; the TCRdb copy retains only in-frame clones and omits some. Here the sample spans under 65,000 clones, around 90% being singletons. The sample here was CD4+ or CD8+ T cells sorted from blood, taken in a trial of the OX40 agonist ivuxolimab. These receptor sequences come from an adult with an advanced solid tumor such as melanoma, head and neck, liver or kidney cancer.

The chain joins TRBV7-2 to TRBJ2-7, with TRBD1 as a possible D gene (6 bases). Trimming took off 3 bases at V and 2 bases at J, with 8 bases between the two ends. The CDR3 covers 13 residues. Germline V gene lookup returns CDR1 SGHTA and CDR2 FQGNSA. In nucleotides, the CDR3 is TGTGCCAGCAGCTTGGGACAACCCTACGAGCAGTACTTC. It codes for CASSLGQPYEQYF.

The V gene is TRBV9, the J gene TRBJ2-5; 7 bases align to TRBD1. This CDR3 contains 16 residues. Trimming at V came to 2 bases and at J to 1 base, leaving 8 bases not matched to a gene. Germline assignment: CDR1 SGDLS and CDR2 YYNGEE. The chain's CDR3 is CASSVTGVVTQETQYF. The DNA of the CDR3 is TGTGCCAGCAGCGTTACAGGGGTGGTTACCCAAGAGACCCAGTACTTC.

The rearrangement links TRBV7-6 to TRBJ1-1, with 7 bases lining up with TRBD1. From germline, CDR1 is SGHVS and CDR2 FNYEAQ. The CDR3 runs to 13 residues. J lost 8 bases, V lost 3 bases, and 6 bases had no gene match. The CDR3 DNA reads as TGTGCCAGCAGCTTTACCGGGACAGCCGAAGCTTTCTTT. It codes for CASSFTGTAEAFF.

This chain links TRBV10-3 with TRBJ2-7, with D possibly being TRBD2 (5 bases). The length of the CDR3 is 13 residues. In germline, CDR1 is ENHRY, CDR2 SYGVKD. Deletions cut 3 bases from V and 3 bases from J, with 9 bases between. CDR3 amino acids: CAISELVNYEQYF. The DNA of the CDR3 is TGTGCCATCAGTGAACTAGTAAACTACGAGCAGTACTTC.

The chain couples TRBV25-1 to TRBJ1-1; D gene ambiguous. V lost 6 bases to trimming and J lost 1 base, with 9 bases between them. This CDR3 spans 13 amino acids. Germline V gives CDR1 MGHDK, CDR2 SYGVNS. The CDR3 nucleotides are TGTGCCAGCAGCGTCACAAGGAACACTGAAGCTTTCTTT. The encoded protein is CASSVTRNTEAFF.

The chain recombines TRBV6-5 with TRBJ2-2, with D possibly TRBD2 on 6 matching bases. Deletions cut 7 bases from V and 4 bases from J, with 13 bases between. Germline V gene data show CDR1 as MNHEY and CDR2 as SVGAGI. This CDR3 has 14 amino acids. The CDR3 DNA is TGTGCCAGCATGGTGGGACTCCTCACCGGGGAGCTGTTTTTT. Translated: CASMVGLLTGELFF.

The chain joins TRBV6-1 to TRBJ2-1; TRBD2 matches 9 bases. Unmatched junction bases numbered 10, after V lost 3 bases and J lost 1 base. The CDR3 runs to 18 residues. The V gene's germline CDR1 is MNHNS and CDR2 SASEGT. DNA for the CDR3: TGTGCCAGCAGTGATCCGGCTAGCGGGAAAGGATCCTACAATGAGCAGTTCTTC. Translated: CASSDPASGKGSYNEQFF.

The chain joins TRBV27 to TRBJ1-1; no firm D call. The CDR3 runs to 15 residues. The V gene's germline CDR1 is MNHEY and CDR2 SMNVEV (reference sequence). V gave up 3 bases and J gave up 3 bases, with 14 bases separating them. The CDR3 nucleotides read TGTGCCAGCAGTTTCCAGAGCAGGATACACACTGAAGCTTTCTTT. Translation gives CASSFQSRIHTEAFF.

The genes are TRBV11-2 and TRBJ2-6, with D tentatively TRBD2 (7 bases). Between the trimmed V and J ends, which lost 6 bases and 0 bases, there was a span of 18 bases. This CDR3 comprises 18 residues. Germline V gene sequence: CDR1 SGHAT, CDR2 FQNNGV. The CDR3 sequence: CASRTLGGRSSGANVLTF. The CDR3 nucleotides read TGTGCCAGCAGGACCTTGGGGGGGCGAAGCTCTGGGGCCAACGTCCTGACTTTC.

This clone was observed a handful of times. The V and J genes are TRBV5-8 and TRBJ1-1; TRBD1 aligns across 9 bases. J lost 5 bases, V lost 4 bases, and 6 bases had no gene match. Germline V lookup: CDR1 SGHTS, CDR2 YDEGEE. The CDR3 length is 14 residues. In DNA form, the CDR3 reads TGTGCCAGCAGCCGCGACAGGGGGGTGACTGAAGCTTTCTTT. Protein sequence: CASSRDRGVTEAFF.

The chain recombines TRBV6-5 with TRBJ1-3; perhaps TRBD1 as D (5 bases). The CDR3 runs 15 residues. Germline-derived CDR1 and CDR2 are MNHEY and SVGAGI. V was trimmed by 7 bases and J by 1 base, leaving 14 bases between them. CDR3 region: CASTPRGASGNTIYF. The DNA for the CDR3 is TGTGCCAGCACCCCTCGAGGGGCGTCTGGAAACACCATATATTTT.

This chain connects TRBV9 to TRBJ1-3; TRBD1 might be the D (5 bases). This CDR3 comprises 15 residues. V shed 4 bases and J shed 0 bases, with 11 bases lying between them. CDR1 is SGDLS and CDR2 is YYNGEE in the germline V gene. CDR3 residues: CASSRQWSSGNTIYF. The CDR3 coding sequence is TGTGCCAGCAGCCGACAGTGGAGCTCTGGAAACACCATATATTTT.

The rearrangement links TRBV6-5 to TRBJ2-5; D is perhaps TRBD1 (6 bases). This CDR3 spans 14 amino acids. Germline CDR1 reads MNHEY; CDR2 reads SVGAGI. V shed 0 bases and J shed 3 bases, with 8 bases lying between them. As DNA, the CDR3 is TGTGCCAGCAGTTACTCGGCAGGGGAAGAGACCCAGTACTTC. Translated, it gives CASSYSAGEETQYF.

The chain recombines TRBV18 with TRBJ2-7; 7 bases map to TRBD2. The length of the CDR3 is 17 residues. V lost 3 bases, J lost 6 bases, and 17 bases stayed unmatched. Germline CDR1 and CDR2: KGHSH and LQKENI. The CDR3 coding sequence is TGTGCCAGCTCACCCATGGGGGGAGGGCCAGTTTCTGGCGAGCAGTACTTC. As protein: CASSPMGGGPVSGEQYF.

The rearrangement uses TRBV25-1 and TRBJ2-1; tentatively, D is TRBD2 (6 bases). The V gene's germline CDR1 is MGHDK and CDR2 SYGVNS. V lost 5 bases and J lost 6, with 11 bases in between. The CDR3 spans 13 residues. The CDR3 here is CASSRAGLNEQFF. The CDR3 DNA reads TGTGCCAGCAGTCGAGCGGGCCTCAATGAGCAGTTCTTC.

The V call is TRBV6-5, the J call TRBJ2-6; maybe TRBD1 (5 bases). The V gene lost 5 bases and the J gene lost 2 bases, with 10 bases spanning the gap. Germline values: CDR1 MNHEY, CDR2 SVGAGI. The CDR3 consists of 15 residues. CDR3 sequence (DNA): TGTGCCAGCAGTACACAAGGGGCTGGGGCCAACGTCCTGACTTTC. The encoded protein is CASSTQGAGANVLTF.

J is TRBJ1-1 and V is TRBV6-1, with a possible D match to TRBD1 (5 bases). The CDR3 is 16 amino acids. V shed 1 base and J shed 10 bases, with 22 bases lying between them. Germline lookup yields CDR1 MNHNS and CDR2 SASEGT. CDR3 DNA: TGTGCCAGCAGTGAAGTCATGGGGGGATGGGGACGGGGAGCTTTCTTT. Translation: CASSEVMGGWGRGAFF.

This clone appeared a few times. The chain has TRBV25-1 and TRBJ2-2, with TRBD2 matching 8 bases. The germline V gene has CDR1 MGHDK and CDR2 SYGVNS. The length of the CDR3 is 16 residues. Losses at the gene ends were 6 bases for V and 4 bases for J; bases not matched to a gene: 10. The CDR3 protein is CASSPGLAPITGELFF. The CDR3 coding sequence is TGTGCCAGCAGCCCCGGACTAGCCCCGATCACCGGGGAGCTGTTTTTT.

This chain links TRBV30 with TRBJ2-3, with a possible D match to TRBD2 (6 bases). This CDR3 comprises 14 residues. CDR1 and CDR2 from the germline V gene are GTSNPN and SVGIG (reference sequence). V gave up 1 base and J gave up 2 bases, with 10 bases separating them. The CDR3 nucleotides read TGTGCCTGGAGTGCGGGGGATCCCACAGATACGCAGTATTTT. Encoded protein: CAWSAGDPTDTQYF.

This sequence joins TRBV30 and TRBJ2-1; 8 nucleotides line up with TRBD2. Unmatched junction bases numbered 12, after V lost 1 base and J lost 10 bases. CDR1 GTSNPN and CDR2 SVGIG come from the germline V gene (reference sequence). The CDR3 runs to 15 residues. The CDR3 spells CAWSALSAGGREQFF. CDR3 nucleotides: TGTGCCTGGAGTGCCCTCTCCGCGGGAGGACGGGAGCAGTTCTTC.

V and J are TRBV7-9 and TRBJ2-5; 8 bases are shared with TRBD2. The CDR3 spans 17 residues. CDR1 and CDR2 from the germline V gene are SEHNR and FQNEAQ (reference sequence). The trim removed 5 bases at V and 5 bases at J, leaving 16 bases unmatched. The CDR3: CASSPAHEREQAETQYF. The CDR3 DNA sequence: TGTGCCAGCAGCCCGGCCCACGAGCGGGAGCAGGCGGAGACCCAGTACTTC.

This sequence joins TRBV16 and TRBJ2-7; TRBD2 matches 10 bases. V shed 2 bases, J shed 1 base, and the junction held 2 bases outside the gene matches. CDR1 KGHSY and CDR2 FQNENV come from the germline V gene. This CDR3 contains 15 residues. The CDR3 reads CASSQGTSASYEQYF. CDR3 DNA: TGTGCCAGCAGCCAAGGGACTAGCGCGTCCTACGAGCAGTACTTC.

This clone was observed a few times. The chain couples TRBV30 to TRBJ1-5, with D possibly being TRBD1 (5 bases). The ends were cut back, 0 bases at V and 2 bases at J, with 8 bases in the middle. Germline assignment: CDR1 GTSNPN and CDR2 SVGIG (reference sequence). The CDR3 consists of 14 residues. The CDR3 DNA follows: TGTGCCTGGAGTGTCCTGGGGGGCAATCAGCCCCAGCATTTT. It translates to CAWSVLGGNQPQHF.

This chain connects TRBV2 to TRBJ1-1, with 7 nucleotides matching TRBD1. The ends lost 5 bases at V and 6 bases at J; junction bases unmatched: 9. Germline loops: CDR1 SNHLY, CDR2 FYNNEI. This CDR3 is 14 amino acids long. DNA for the CDR3: TGTGCCAGCAGTTCCCAGGGGGGGTTATCTGAAGCTTTCTTT. Amino acid sequence: CASSSQGGLSEAFF.

The rearrangement joins TRBV7-6 to TRBJ2-1; D is perhaps TRBD1 (6 bases). Deletions cut 5 bases from V and 0 bases from J, with 11 bases between. The CDR3 contains 15 residues. The germline gives CDR1 SGHVS, CDR2 FNYEAQ. CDR3 protein: CASSGGQSSYNEQFF. The CDR3 bases are TGTGCCAGCAGCGGGGGACAAAGCTCCTACAATGAGCAGTTCTTC.

This chain uses TRBV27 with TRBJ2-7; TRBD2 matches at 9 bases. CDR3 size: 16 residues. The V and J ends lost 4 bases and 0 bases, in that order; junction bases with no gene match: 7. Per the germline V gene, CDR1 is MNHEY and CDR2 is SMNVEV (reference sequence). The CDR3 is CASSSLAGDLSYEQYF. CDR3 nucleotide sequence: TGTGCCAGCAGTTCCTTAGCGGGAGACCTCTCCTACGAGCAGTACTTC.

The CDR3: CASSQVGTGGHGYTF. CDR3 coding DNA: TGTGCCAGCAGCCAAGTAGGGACAGGGGGCCATGGCTACACCTTC. This sequence joins TRBV4-2 and TRBJ1-2; 12 nucleotides match TRBD1. V dropped 1 base and J dropped 6; count of bases not matched to a gene: 3. The CDR3 runs to 15 residues. Germline values: CDR1 LGHNA, CDR2 YNFKEQ.

The chain is built from TRBV2 and TRBJ1-5; a weak D match, TRBD1 (5 bases). CDR1 is SNHLY, CDR2 FYNNEI, per germline. The ends were cut back, 7 bases at V and 0 bases at J, with 16 bases in the middle. The CDR3 runs 16 residues. The CDR3 reads CASMGTTDYSNQPQHF. The DNA for the CDR3 is TGTGCCAGCATGGGGACCACCGACTATAGCAATCAGCCCCAGCATTTT.

CDR3 coding DNA: TGTGCCAGCAGCTTAGGGCGGACAGGGGTTAACGAGCAGTACTTC. It codes for CASSLGRTGVNEQYF. V and J are TRBV7-2 and TRBJ2-7; 9 nucleotides agree with TRBD1. J was trimmed by 5 bases and V by 1 base; bases with no gene match: 6. This CDR3 region has 15 residues. Germline V gene data show CDR1 as SGHTA and CDR2 as FQGNSA. The full variable domain, in which reference TRBV7-2 and TRBJ2-7 provide the parts outside the CDR3, is GAGVSQSPSNKVTEKGKDVELRCDPISGHTALYWYRQSLGQGLEFLIYFQGNSAPDKSGLPSDRFSAERTGGSVSTLTIQRTQQEDSAVYLCASSLGRTGVNEQYFGPGTRLTVT.

This clone was seen just once. The chain recombines TRBV5-1 with TRBJ2-1; 12 nucleotides match TRBD1. The V gene end was trimmed by 7 bases and the J gene end by 6 bases; junction bases not matched to a gene: 8. Germline CDR1 reads SGHRS; CDR2 reads YFSETQ. The CDR3 length is 15 residues. CDR3: CASSSGTGGLNEQFF. Here the CDR3 DNA reads TGCGCCAGCTCTAGTGGGACAGGGGGCCTCAATGAGCAGTTCTTC.

V usage is TRBV30 and J usage is TRBJ1-2; 9 bases align to TRBD1. Germline V gene sequence: CDR1 GTSNPN, CDR2 SVGIG (reference sequence). The CDR3 has 15 amino acids. V was clipped by 1 base and J by 6 bases; unmatched bases: 9. The CDR3 DNA sequence: TGTGCCTGGAGTGGGGGACAGGGAAGGGGAGATGGCTACACCTTC. Amino acid sequence: CAWSGGQGRGDGYTF.

CDR3 nucleotide sequence: TGTGCCAGCAGCCCTCACAGGGATGTTGAAAAACTGTTTTTT. It translates to CASSPHRDVEKLFF. The gene calls are TRBV11-2 and TRBJ1-4; perhaps TRBD1 as D (6 bases). Trimming took off 5 bases at V and 7 bases at J, with 14 bases between the two ends. Germline V gene data show CDR1 as SGHAT and CDR2 as FQNNGV. The CDR3 covers 14 residues.